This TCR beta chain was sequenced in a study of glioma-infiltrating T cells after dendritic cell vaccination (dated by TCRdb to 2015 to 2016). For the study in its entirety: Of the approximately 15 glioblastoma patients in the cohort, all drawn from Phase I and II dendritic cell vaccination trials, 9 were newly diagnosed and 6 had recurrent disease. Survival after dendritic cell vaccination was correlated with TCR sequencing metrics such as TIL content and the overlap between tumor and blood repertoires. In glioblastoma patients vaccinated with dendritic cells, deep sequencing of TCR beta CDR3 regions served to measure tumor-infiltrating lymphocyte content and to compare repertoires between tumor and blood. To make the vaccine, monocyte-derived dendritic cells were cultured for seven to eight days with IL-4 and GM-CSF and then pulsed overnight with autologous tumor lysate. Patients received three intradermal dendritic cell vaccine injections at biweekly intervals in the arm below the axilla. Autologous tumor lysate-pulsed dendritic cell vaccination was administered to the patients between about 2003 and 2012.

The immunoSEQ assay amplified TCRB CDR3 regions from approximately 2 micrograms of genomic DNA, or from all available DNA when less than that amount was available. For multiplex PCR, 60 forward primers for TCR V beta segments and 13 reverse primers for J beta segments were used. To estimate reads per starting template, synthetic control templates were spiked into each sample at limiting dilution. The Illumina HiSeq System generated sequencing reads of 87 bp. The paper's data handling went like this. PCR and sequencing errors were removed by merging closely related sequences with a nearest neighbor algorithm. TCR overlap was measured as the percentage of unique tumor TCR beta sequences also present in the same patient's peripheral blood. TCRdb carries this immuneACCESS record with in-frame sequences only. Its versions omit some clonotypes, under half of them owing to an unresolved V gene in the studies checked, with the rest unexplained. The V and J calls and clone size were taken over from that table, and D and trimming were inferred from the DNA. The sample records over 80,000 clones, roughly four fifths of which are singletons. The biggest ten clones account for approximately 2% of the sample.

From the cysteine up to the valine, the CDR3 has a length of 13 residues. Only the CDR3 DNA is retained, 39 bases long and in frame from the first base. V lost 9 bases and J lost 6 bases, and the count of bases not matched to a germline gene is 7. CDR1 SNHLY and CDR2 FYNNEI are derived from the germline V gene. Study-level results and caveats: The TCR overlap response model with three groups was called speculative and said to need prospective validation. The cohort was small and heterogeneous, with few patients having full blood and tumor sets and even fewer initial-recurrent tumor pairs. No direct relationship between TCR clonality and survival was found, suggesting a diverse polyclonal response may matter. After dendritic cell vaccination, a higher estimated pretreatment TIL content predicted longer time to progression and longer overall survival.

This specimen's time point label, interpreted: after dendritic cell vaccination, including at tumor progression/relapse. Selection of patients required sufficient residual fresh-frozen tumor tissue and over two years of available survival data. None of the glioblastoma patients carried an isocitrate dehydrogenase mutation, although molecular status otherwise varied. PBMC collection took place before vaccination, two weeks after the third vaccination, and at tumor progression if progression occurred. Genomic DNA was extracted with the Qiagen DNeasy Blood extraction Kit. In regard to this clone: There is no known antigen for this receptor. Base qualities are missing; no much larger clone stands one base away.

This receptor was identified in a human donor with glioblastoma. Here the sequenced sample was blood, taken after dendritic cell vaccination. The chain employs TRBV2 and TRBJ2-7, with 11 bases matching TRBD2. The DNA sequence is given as TGTGCCAGTACCGGGACTAGCGGCCTCGAGCAGTACGTC. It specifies CASTGTSGLEQYV.